This T cell receptor beta chain is drawn from a study of technical replicates of blood from a handful of donors. CDR1 and CDR2 (germline): SGHNT, YENEEA. V was cut by 1 base and J by 0 bases, with 10 bases left in between. The CDR3 contains 16 residues. Profiled with immunoSEQ multiplex PCR; TCRdb holds only in-frame clones, not every one. The sample records about 70,000 clones, about 94% being singletons. Sequencing was done on a sample of T cells isolated from PBMCs. The sequence came from a human donor in good health. The chain is built from TRBV11-3 and TRBJ1-3, with a possible D match to TRBD1 (6 bases). The CDR3 sequence: CASSLVGQLSGNTIYF. CDR3 DNA: TGTGCCAGCAGCTTAGTAGGACAGCTCTCTGGAAACACCATATATTTT. Full variable domain (outside the CDR3, taken from reference TRBV11-3 and TRBJ1-3): EAGVVQSPRYKIIEKKQPVAFWCNPISGHNTLYWYLQNLGQGPELLIRYENEEAVDDSQLPKDRFSAERLKGVDSTLKIQPAELGDSAVYLCASSLVGQLSGNTIYFGEGSWLTVV.